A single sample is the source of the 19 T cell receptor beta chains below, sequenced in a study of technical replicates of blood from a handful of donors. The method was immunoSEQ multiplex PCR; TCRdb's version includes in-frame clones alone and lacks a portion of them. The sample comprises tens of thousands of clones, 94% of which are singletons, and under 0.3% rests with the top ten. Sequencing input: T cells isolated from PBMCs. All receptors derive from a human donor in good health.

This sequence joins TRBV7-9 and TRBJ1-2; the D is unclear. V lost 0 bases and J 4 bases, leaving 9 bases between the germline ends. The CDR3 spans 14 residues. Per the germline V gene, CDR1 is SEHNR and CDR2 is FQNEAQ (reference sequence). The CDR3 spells CASSLAGTIYGYTF. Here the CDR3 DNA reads TGTGCCAGCAGCTTAGCGGGCACGATCTATGGCTACACCTTC.

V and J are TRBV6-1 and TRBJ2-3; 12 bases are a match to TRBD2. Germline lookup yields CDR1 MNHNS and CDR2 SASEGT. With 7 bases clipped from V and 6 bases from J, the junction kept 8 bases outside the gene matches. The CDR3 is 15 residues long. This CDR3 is CASNEGLAGGDTQYF. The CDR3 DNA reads TGTGCCAGCAACGAAGGGCTAGCGGGAGGGGATACGCAGTATTTT.

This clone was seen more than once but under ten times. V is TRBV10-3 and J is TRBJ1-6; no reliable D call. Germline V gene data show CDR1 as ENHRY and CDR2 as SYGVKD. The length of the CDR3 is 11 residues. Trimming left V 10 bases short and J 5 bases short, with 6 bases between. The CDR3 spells CATGDNSPLHF. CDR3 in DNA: TGTGCCACCGGGGATAATTCACCCCTCCACTTT.

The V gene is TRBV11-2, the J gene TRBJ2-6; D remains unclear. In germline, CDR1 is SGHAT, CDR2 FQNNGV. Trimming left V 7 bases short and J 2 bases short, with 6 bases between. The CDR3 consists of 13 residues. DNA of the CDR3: TGTGCCAGCATCCTCGCTGGGGCCAACGTCCTGACTTTC. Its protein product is CASILAGANVLTF.

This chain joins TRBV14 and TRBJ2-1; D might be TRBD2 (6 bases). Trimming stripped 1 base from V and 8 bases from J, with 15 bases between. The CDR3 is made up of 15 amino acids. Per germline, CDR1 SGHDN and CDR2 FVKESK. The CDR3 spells CASSQVRRGSYEQFF. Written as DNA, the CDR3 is TGTGCCAGCAGCCAAGTGAGGAGGGGTAGTTATGAGCAGTTCTTC.

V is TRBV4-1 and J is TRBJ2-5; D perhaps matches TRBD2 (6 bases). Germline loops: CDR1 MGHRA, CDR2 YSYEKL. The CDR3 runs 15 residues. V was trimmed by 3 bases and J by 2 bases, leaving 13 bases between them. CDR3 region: CASSHQPGDQETQYF. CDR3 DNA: TGCGCCAGCAGCCACCAACCGGGAGATCAAGAGACCCAGTACTTC.

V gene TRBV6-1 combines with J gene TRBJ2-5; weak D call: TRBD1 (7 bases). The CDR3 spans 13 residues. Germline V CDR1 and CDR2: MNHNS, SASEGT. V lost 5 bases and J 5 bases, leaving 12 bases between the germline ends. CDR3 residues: CASSMAGGETQYF. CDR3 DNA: TGTGCCAGCAGTATGGCAGGGGGGGAGACCCAGTACTTC.

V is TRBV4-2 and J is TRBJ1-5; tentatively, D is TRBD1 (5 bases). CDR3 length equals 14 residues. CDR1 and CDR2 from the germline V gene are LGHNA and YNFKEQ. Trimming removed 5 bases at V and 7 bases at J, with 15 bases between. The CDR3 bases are TGTGCCAGCAGCGAAGCAGGGCAAGGGCAGCCCCAGCATTTT. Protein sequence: CASSEAGQGQPQHF.

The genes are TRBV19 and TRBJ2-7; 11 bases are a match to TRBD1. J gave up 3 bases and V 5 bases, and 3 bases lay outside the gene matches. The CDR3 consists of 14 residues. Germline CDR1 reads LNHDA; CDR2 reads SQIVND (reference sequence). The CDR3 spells CASSAGTGGYEQYF. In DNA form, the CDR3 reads TGTGCCAGTAGTGCCGGGACAGGGGGCTACGAGCAGTACTTC.

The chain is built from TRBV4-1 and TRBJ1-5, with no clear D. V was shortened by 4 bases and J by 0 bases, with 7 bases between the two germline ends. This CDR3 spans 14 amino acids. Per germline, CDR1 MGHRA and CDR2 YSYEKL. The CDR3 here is CASSPGSSNQPQHF. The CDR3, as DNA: TGCGCCAGCAGCCCGGGTAGTAGCAATCAGCCCCAGCATTTT.

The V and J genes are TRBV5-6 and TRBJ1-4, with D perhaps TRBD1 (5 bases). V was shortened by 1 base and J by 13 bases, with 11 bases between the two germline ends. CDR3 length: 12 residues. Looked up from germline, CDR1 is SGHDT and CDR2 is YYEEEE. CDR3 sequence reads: CASSLYAGPLFF. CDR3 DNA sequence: TGTGCCAGCAGCTTGTATGCGGGACCACTGTTTTTT.

CDR3 sequence reads: CASSAGYEQYF. DNA of the CDR3: TGTGCCAGCAGCGCGGGCTACGAGCAGTACTTC. The genes are TRBV9 and TRBJ2-7, with D unclear. The CDR3 has 11 amino acids. In germline, CDR1 is SGDLS, CDR2 YYNGEE. The V end lost 3 bases, the J end lost 3 bases, and 4 bases lay between the germline ends.

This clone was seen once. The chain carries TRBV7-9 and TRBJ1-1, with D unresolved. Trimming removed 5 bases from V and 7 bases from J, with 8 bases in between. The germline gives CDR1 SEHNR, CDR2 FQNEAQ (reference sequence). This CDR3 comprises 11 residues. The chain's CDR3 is CASSPSYEAFF. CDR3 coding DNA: TGTGCCAGCAGCCCCTCCTATGAAGCTTTCTTT.

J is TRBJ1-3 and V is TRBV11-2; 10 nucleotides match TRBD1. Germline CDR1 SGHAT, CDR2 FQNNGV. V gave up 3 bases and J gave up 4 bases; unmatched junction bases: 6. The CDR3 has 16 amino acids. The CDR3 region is CASSFAGTGEGNTIYF. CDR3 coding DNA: TGTGCCAGCAGCTTCGCCGGGACAGGGGAAGGAAACACCATATATTTT.

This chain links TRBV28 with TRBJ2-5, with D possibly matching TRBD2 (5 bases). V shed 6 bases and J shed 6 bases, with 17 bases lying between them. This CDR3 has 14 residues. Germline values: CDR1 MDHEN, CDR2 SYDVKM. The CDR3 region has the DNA TGTGCCAGCAGCCCCCAGCCGGGAATGAAGACCCAGTACTTC. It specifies CASSPQPGMKTQYF. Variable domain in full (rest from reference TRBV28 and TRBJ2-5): DVKVTQSSRYLVKRTGEKVFLECVQDMDHENMFWYRQDPGLGLRLIYFSYDVKMKEKGDIPEGYSVSREKKERFSLILESASTNQTSMYLCASSPQPGMKTQYFGPGTRLLVL.

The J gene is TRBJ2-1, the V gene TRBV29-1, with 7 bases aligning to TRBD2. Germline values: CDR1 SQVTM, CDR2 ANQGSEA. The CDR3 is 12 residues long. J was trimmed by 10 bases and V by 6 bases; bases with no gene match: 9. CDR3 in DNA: TGCAGCGTGGCCCCCCAGCGGGACGAGCAGTTCTTC. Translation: CSVAPQRDEQFF.

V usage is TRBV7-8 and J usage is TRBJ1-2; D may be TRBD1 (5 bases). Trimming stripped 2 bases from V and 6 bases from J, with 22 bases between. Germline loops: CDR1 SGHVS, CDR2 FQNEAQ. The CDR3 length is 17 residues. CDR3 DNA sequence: TGTGCCAGCAGCTTATTACCTCAGGGCCCGTTTGGGGATGGCTACACCTTC. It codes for CASSLLPQGPFGDGYTF.

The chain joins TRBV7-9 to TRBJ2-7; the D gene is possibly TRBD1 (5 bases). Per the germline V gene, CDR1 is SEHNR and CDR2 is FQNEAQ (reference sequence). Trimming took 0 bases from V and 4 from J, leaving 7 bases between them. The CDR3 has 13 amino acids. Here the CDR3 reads CASSLAQGYEQYF. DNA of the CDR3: TGTGCCAGCAGCTTAGCGCAGGGATACGAGCAGTACTTC.

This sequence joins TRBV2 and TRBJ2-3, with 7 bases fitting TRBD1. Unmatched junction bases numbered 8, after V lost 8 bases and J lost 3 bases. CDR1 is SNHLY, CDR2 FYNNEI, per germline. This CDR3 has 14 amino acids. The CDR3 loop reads CASFRGRGTDTQYF. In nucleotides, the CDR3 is TGTGCCAGCTTCAGGGGGAGAGGGACAGATACGCAGTATTTT.